These 19 T cell receptor beta chains came from one sample sequenced in a study of cytomegalovirus exposure and HLA in healthy donors (dated by TCRdb to about 2017). Libraries were built with the immunoSEQ multiplex PCR assay. TCRdb mirrors the immuneACCESS table, restricted to in-frame sequences. Some clones are absent from its copies; in checked studies, under half trace to an unresolved V gene, and the reason for the others is unknown. The sample records about 130,000 clones, nearly 90% of which are singletons. The ten top clones hold about 3.5% of the sample. Sequencing used PBMCs. The receptors here all came from a man younger than 45 in good health and CMV-seronegative.

The rearrangement uses TRBV27 and TRBJ1-1; 8 bases fit TRBD1. Trimming cost V 8 bases and J 0 bases; bases outside gene matches: 8. The CDR3 contains 15 residues. Germline V lookup: CDR1 MNHEY, CDR2 SMNVEV (reference sequence). The CDR3 DNA is TGTGCCAGCCGCAGGGGGCACTTTATGAACACTGAAGCTTTCTTT. It specifies CASRRGHFMNTEAFF.

This sequence joins TRBV27 and TRBJ1-4; the match to TRBD1 covers 8 bases. The CDR3 spans 15 residues. The germline gives CDR1 MNHEY, CDR2 SMNVEV (reference sequence). With 4 bases clipped from V and 13 bases from J, the junction kept 14 bases outside the gene matches. The DNA for the CDR3 is TGTGCCAGCAGTTCCCCCGGGACAGGCATTCTAAGACTGTTTTTT. Translation gives CASSSPGTGILRLFF. The complete variable domain, with remaining parts taken from reference TRBV27 and TRBJ1-4, reads EAQVTQNPRYLITVTGKKLTVTCSQNMNHEYMSWYRQDPGLGLRQIYYSMNVEVTDKGDVPEGYKVSRKEKRNFPLILESPSPNQTSLYFCASSSPGTGILRLFFGSGTQLSVL.

The rearrangement joins TRBV20-1 to TRBJ1-1; D unclear. Per germline, CDR1 DFQATT and CDR2 SNEGSKA (reference sequence). CDR3 size: 10 residues. V lost 7 bases to trimming and J lost 4 bases, with 7 bases between them. This CDR3 reads CSVWSTEAFF. In DNA form, the CDR3 reads TGCAGTGTTTGGAGCACTGAAGCTTTCTTT.

The chain carries TRBV7-3 and TRBJ1-1; tentatively, D is TRBD1 (6 bases). V lost 5 bases, J lost 5 bases, and 12 bases lay in between. The CDR3 length is 13 residues. CDR1 is SGHTA, CDR2 FQGTGA, per germline. The CDR3 here is CASSAQGGTEAFF. The CDR3 coding sequence is TGTGCCAGCAGCGCACAGGGTGGGACTGAAGCTTTCTTT.

The gene calls are TRBV27 and TRBJ2-7; 10 nucleotides line up with TRBD1. V trimming: 4 bases; J trimming: 7 bases; junction bases outside the gene matches: 7. The CDR3 is 14 residues long. In germline, CDR1 is MNHEY, CDR2 SMNVEV (reference sequence). CDR3 coding DNA: TGTGCCAGCAGTTCCGGGACAGGGGTAAGGGAGCAGTACTTC. It yields the protein CASSSGTGVREQYF.

This chain uses TRBV7-9 with TRBJ2-1; 14 nucleotides match TRBD2. CDR1 is SEHNR and CDR2 is FQNEAQ in the germline V gene (reference sequence). J gave up 7 bases and V 4 bases, and 9 bases lay outside the gene matches. This CDR3 region has 17 residues. CDR3 loop: CASSSQKGLAGVNEQFF. Written as DNA, the CDR3 is TGTGCCAGCAGCTCACAAAAGGGACTAGCGGGGGTAAATGAGCAGTTCTTC.

The V and J genes are TRBV5-1 and TRBJ1-5; tentative D call: TRBD1 (5 bases). Trimming removed 0 bases from V and 6 bases from J, with 7 bases in between. The CDR3 has 13 amino acids. Germline values: CDR1 SGHRS, CDR2 YFSETQ. CDR3 amino acids: CASSLEGLQPQHF. The CDR3 DNA reads as TGCGCCAGCAGCTTGGAGGGGCTTCAGCCCCAGCATTTT.

The V and J genes are TRBV14 and TRBJ1-2; D gene ambiguous. CDR1 SGHDN and CDR2 FVKESK come from the germline V gene. V was pared by 4 bases and J by 5 bases, with 17 bases between. CDR3 length equals 15 residues. CDR3 sequence (DNA): TGTGCCAGCAGCCCTACGCACCCGGGAAAATATGGCTACACCTTC. The encoded protein is CASSPTHPGKYGYTF.

A few counts support this clone. The chain joins TRBV2 to TRBJ1-1; D remains ambiguous. From germline, CDR1 is SNHLY and CDR2 FYNNEI. This CDR3 has 13 residues. V was trimmed by 3 bases and J by 4 bases, leaving 9 bases between them. The DNA of the CDR3 is TGTGCCAGCAGTGAGAGGTCTGGCACTGAAGCTTTCTTT. Translation gives CASSERSGTEAFF. Complete variable domain (other parts from reference TRBV2 and TRBJ1-1): EPEVTQTPSHQVTQMGQEVILRCVPISNHLYFYWYRQILGQKVEFLVSFYNNEISEKSEIFDDQFSVERPDGSNFTLKIRSTKLEDSAMYFCASSERSGTEAFFGQGTRLTVV.

This sequence joins TRBV5-6 and TRBJ1-3; D gene uncertain. Per germline, CDR1 SGHDT and CDR2 YYEEEE. V gave up 2 bases and J gave up 0 bases, with 6 bases separating them. The CDR3 has 14 residues. The DNA for the CDR3 is TGTGCCAGCAGCTTTTGGAGCTCTGGAAACACCATATATTTT. The encoded protein is CASSFWSSGNTIYF.

Comment on this clone: Other DNA sequences in this sample translate to the same CDR3. J is TRBJ1-1 and V is TRBV7-9, with 8 nucleotides matching TRBD1. The J segment lost 0 bases and the V segment lost 5 bases, leaving 5 bases of the junction unmatched. Germline loops: CDR1 SEHNR, CDR2 FQNEAQ (reference sequence). The CDR3 runs to 15 residues. The CDR3 nucleotides read TGTGCCAGCAGCCCAGGACAGGGCATGAACACTGAAGCTTTCTTT. Its protein is CASSPGQGMNTEAFF.

V and J are TRBV10-1 and TRBJ2-3; the match to TRBD2 covers 14 bases. This CDR3 is 17 amino acids long. CDR1 is WNHNN and CDR2 is SYGVQD in the germline V gene (reference sequence). Trimming removed 8 bases from V and 5 bases from J; junction bases left unmatched: 12. CDR3 DNA: TGCGCCAGCTCTCGGACTAGCGGGGGGCCGGTACGAGATACGCAGTATTTT. Translating it yields CASSRTSGGPVRDTQYF.

This clone was counted a single time. The chain combines TRBV6-1 with TRBJ1-6; possible D gene TRBD1, 6 bases. V lost 3 bases and J 0 bases, leaving 15 bases between the germline ends. The CDR3 is 18 residues long. Germline CDR1 reads MNHNS; CDR2 reads SASEGT. CDR3 residues: CASSDGAGVRSYNSPLHF. CDR3 coding DNA: TGTGCCAGCAGTGATGGGGCAGGGGTGCGCTCCTATAATTCACCCCTCCACTTT.

The chain uses TRBV7-8 and TRBJ1-5; a weak D match, TRBD1 (6 bases). CDR3 length: 14 residues. Germline V lookup: CDR1 SGHVS, CDR2 FQNEAQ. Between the trimmed V and J ends, which lost 5 bases and 16 bases, there was a span of 24 bases. CDR3 nucleotide sequence: TGTGCCAGCAGCCTCATGGCCAAGGACAGAGGTATTCATTTT. This gives the protein CASSLMAKDRGIHF.

The chain joins TRBV5-1 to TRBJ2-7; TRBD2 is a possible D gene (5 bases). The CDR3 totals 13 residues. Between the trimmed V and J ends, which lost 1 base and 3 bases, there was a span of 8 bases. CDR1 is SGHRS, CDR2 YFSETQ, per germline. The CDR3 sequence: CASSLSGYYEQYF. CDR3 in DNA: TGCGCCAGCAGCTTGTCGGGGTACTACGAGCAGTACTTC.

This chain links TRBV10-3 with TRBJ1-3; unclear D gene. V gave up 4 bases and J gave up 4 bases, with 11 bases separating them. The germline CDR1 and CDR2 sequences are ENHRY and SYGVKD. This CDR3 contains 14 residues. CDR3 residues: CAISVGWAGNTIYF. In DNA, the CDR3 is TGTGCCATCAGTGTAGGTTGGGCCGGAAACACCATATATTTT.

The rearrangement uses TRBV2 and TRBJ2-1; 7 bases fit TRBD1. Germline CDR1 and CDR2: SNHLY and FYNNEI. Germline trimming cut 6 bases from V and 1 base from J; bases unmatched to any gene: 15. CDR3 length equals 18 residues. CDR3 DNA sequence: TGTGCCAGCAGGACAGCCAGTGAGGGGGCTTTTTCCTACAATGAGCAGTTCTTC. This gives the protein CASRTASEGAFSYNEQFF.

The chain joins TRBV5-6 to TRBJ1-1, with D perhaps TRBD1 (6 bases). This CDR3 has 14 residues. Deletions cut 3 bases from V and 9 bases from J, with 18 bases between. The germline V gene encodes CDR1 SGHDT and CDR2 YYEEEE. CDR3 sequence (DNA): TGTGCCAGCAGCTCCTTCGGGGGGCGCGTCAAAGCTTTCTTT. As protein: CASSSFGGRVKAFF.

V usage is TRBV5-6 and J usage is TRBJ2-7; a weak D match, TRBD2 (5 bases). In germline, CDR1 is SGHDT, CDR2 YYEEEE. With 2 bases removed from V and 1 base from J, the gap between germline ends came to 7 bases. This CDR3 is built from 13 residues. CDR3 nucleotide sequence: TGTGCCAGCAGCTTCCGCGGGTCCTACGAGCAGTACTTC. This encodes CASSFRGSYEQYF.